This T cell receptor beta chain was found in a study of T-cell reconstitution after alpha-beta-depleted transplantation in children. Construction of the TCRbeta library involved unique molecular identifiers. TCRdb passed the PCR reads through MiXCR, listing each CDR3 protein once. Here the sample spans 600,000 to 700,000 distinct CDR3 sequences, over 15% being singletons. The CDR3 runs to 12 residues. Looked up from germline, CDR1 is SGHTA and CDR2 is FQGNSA. V lost 6 bases and J lost 3, with 7 bases in between. Ten or more counts support this clonotype. This receptor was taken from a human donor who donated a stem cell graft to a child with acute myeloid leukemia. V is TRBV7-2 and J is TRBJ2-3; no definite D call. The specimen was PBMCs from the stem cell graft donor, collected from the stem cell graft. The chain's CDR3 is CASRFDTDTQYF. The CDR3 DNA follows: TGTGCCAGCAGATTTGATACAGATACGCAGTATTTT.